The present TCR beta chain was sequenced within a study of technical replicates of blood from a few donors (dated by TCRdb to the late 2010s). The cysteine opens and the phenylalanine closes a CDR3 of 14 amino acids. Only the CDR3 DNA is retained, 42 bases long and in frame from the first base. In the germline V gene, CDR1 corresponds to KGHSH and CDR2 to LQKENI. Trimmed from V: 3 bases; trimmed from J: 6 bases; junction bases lacking a gene match: 0. Library preparation was by the immunoSEQ multiplex PCR assay. The table was pulled from immuneACCESS by TCRdb, which kept in-frame rearrangements only. Such tables lose some clones; where checked, under half of the loss comes from unresolved V genes, and the rest has no known cause. Recorded for this sample are about 73,000 clones; approximately 90% of them occurred a single time. The ten most abundant clones make up roughly 4.5% of the sample. This clone came up once. No antigen is known for it. Base qualities are missing; no much larger clone stands one base away.

This receptor was taken from a human donor in good health. Some clones in this sample may be carry-over from other donors' samples. The specimen sequenced was PBMCs. The rearranged chain carries TRBV18 and TRBJ2-1; TRBD2 matches 12 bases in the middle. The CDR3 sequence is CASSPGLAGNEQFF. The nucleotides are TGTGCCAGCTCACCGGGACTAGCGGGCAATGAGCAGTTCTTC.